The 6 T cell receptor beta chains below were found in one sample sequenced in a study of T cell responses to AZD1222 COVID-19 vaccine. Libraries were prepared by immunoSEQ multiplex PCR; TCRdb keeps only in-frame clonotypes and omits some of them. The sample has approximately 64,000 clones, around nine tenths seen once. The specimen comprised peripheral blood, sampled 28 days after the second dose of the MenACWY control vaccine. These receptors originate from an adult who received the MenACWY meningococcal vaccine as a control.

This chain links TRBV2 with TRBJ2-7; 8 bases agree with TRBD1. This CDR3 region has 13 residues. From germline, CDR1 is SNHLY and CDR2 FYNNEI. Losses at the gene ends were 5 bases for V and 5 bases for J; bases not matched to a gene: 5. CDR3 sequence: CASSPDRVHEQYF. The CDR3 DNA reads TGTGCCAGCAGTCCGGACAGGGTCCACGAGCAGTACTTC.

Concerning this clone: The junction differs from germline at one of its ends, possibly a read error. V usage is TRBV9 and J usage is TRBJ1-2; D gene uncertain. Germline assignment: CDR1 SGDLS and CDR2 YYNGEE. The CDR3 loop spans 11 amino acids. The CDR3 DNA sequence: TGTGCCAGCAGCGTAGAGTACAGCCTCCACTTC. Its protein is CASSVEYSLHF.

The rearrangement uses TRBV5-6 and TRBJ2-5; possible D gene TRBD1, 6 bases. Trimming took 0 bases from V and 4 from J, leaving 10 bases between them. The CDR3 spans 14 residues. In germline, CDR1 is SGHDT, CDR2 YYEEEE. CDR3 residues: CASSLVAGAETQYF. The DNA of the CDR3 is TGTGCCAGCAGCTTGGTTGCAGGGGCAGAGACCCAGTACTTC.

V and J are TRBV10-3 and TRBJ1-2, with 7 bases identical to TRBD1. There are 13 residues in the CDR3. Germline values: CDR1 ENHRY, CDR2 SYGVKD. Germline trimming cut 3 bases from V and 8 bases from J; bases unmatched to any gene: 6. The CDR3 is CAISDYRGGGYTF. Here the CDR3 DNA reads TGTGCCATCAGTGATTACAGGGGAGGGGGCTACACCTTC.

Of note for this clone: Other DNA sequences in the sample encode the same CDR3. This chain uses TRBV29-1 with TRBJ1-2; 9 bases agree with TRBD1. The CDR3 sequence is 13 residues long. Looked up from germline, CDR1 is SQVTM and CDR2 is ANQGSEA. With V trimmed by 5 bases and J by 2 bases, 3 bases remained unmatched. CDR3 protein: CSVPGQGNYGYTF. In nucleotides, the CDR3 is TGCAGCGTTCCGGGACAGGGCAACTATGGCTACACCTTC. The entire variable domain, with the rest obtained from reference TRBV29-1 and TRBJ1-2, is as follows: SAVISQKPSRDICQRGTSLTIQCQVDSQVTMMFWYRQQPGQSLTLIATANQGSEATYESGFVIDKFPISRPNLTFSTLTVSNMSPEDSSIYLCSVPGQGNYGYTFGSGTRLTVV.

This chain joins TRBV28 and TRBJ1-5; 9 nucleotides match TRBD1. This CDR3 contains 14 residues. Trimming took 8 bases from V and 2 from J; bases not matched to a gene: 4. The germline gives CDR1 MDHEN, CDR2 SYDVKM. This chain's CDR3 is CASWRQGGNQPQHF. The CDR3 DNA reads TGTGCCAGCTGGAGACAGGGGGGCAATCAGCCCCAGCATTTT.